This T cell receptor (beta chain) was captured by sequencing in a study of T cells in localized non-small cell lung cancer. Clones were read by immunoSEQ multiplex PCR, and TCRdb kept only the in-frame ones, dropping some. Counted here are fewer than 25,000 clones, roughly nine tenths occurring once; the ten biggest clones make up 0.9% to 1.4%. The germline V gene encodes CDR1 SGHAT and CDR2 FQNNGV. The CDR3 runs 17 residues. Trimming cost V 6 bases and J 3 bases, with 23 bases left between them. The chain employs TRBV11-2 and TRBJ1-2, with D uncertain. Material: peripheral blood, obtained before any cancer treatment. This TCR derives from a woman between 35 and 75 years old with stage I lung adenocarcinoma. The CDR3: CASSSLTPVGGDYGYTF. CDR3 coding DNA: TGTGCCAGCAGTTCGCTTACCCCAGTGGGTGGAGACTATGGCTACACCTTC.